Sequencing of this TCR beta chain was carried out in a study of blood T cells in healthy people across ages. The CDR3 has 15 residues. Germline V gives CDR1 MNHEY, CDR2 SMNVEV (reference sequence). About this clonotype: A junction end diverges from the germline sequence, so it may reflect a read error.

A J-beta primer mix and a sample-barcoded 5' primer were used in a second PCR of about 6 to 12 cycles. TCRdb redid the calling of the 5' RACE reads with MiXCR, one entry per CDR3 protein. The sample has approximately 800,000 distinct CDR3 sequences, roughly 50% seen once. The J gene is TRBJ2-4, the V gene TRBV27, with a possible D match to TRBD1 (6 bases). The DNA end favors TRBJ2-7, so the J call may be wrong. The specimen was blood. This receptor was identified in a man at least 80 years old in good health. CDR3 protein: CACSFVRGHPYEQYF. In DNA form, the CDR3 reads TGTGCCTGCAGTTTCGTGAGGGGACATCCCTACGAGCAGTACTTC.